This is a list of T cell receptor beta chains from one sample in a study of CD8+ T cells in alopecia areata. Assay used: immunoSEQ multiplex PCR; TCRdb lists only in-frame clones, some missing. The table lists approximately 150,000 clones, around 55% of them singletons. Sequenced material: CD4+ T cells sorted from blood. These receptors were taken from a human donor in good health. Each CDR3 is given with its conserved first and last residue. The D gene is left open where the match is weak. Size values are once, few and many counts, or a class for expanded clones, and some rows have none.

d_call	v_call	j_call	clone_size	cdr3_nt	cdr3_aa
TRBD2	TRBV7-7	TRBJ2-3	-	TGTGCTAGCAGCCTGGGGGGGAGCGGTACGCAGTATTTT	CASSLGGSGTQYF
TRBD1	TRBV29-1	TRBJ1-1	once	TGCAGCGTCCGAGAGGGGGCAGCCCCGGAAGCTTTCTTT	CSVREGAAPEAFF
TRBD2	TRBV7-9	TRBJ2-3	few	TGTGCCAGCAGCTTGACTAGCGGGAGGGCGACAGATACGCAGTATTTT	CASSLTSGRATDTQYF
TRBD2	TRBV4-2	TRBJ2-2	few	TGTGCCAGCAGCCAAGATCAGCGGGATACTAAGGAGCTGTTTTTT	CASSQDQRDTKELFF
-	TRBV25-1	TRBJ2-3	-	TGTGCCAGCAGTGAACAGGGTAGCACAGATACGCAGTATTTT	CASSEQGSTDTQYF
-	TRBV30	TRBJ2-3	-	TGTGCCTGGAGTGTGGGGCAGGGGATTACAGATACGCAGTATTTT	CAWSVGQGITDTQYF
TRBD2	TRBV2	TRBJ2-2	few	TGTGCCAGCAGTGAGCTCAGCGGGAGGGCCTCCGGGGAGCTGTTTTTT	CASSELSGRASGELFF
-	TRBV29-1	TRBJ1-1	-	TGCAGCGTTGAAGAAAGCGGGCCGAAAGCTTTCTTT	CSVEESGPKAFF
-	TRBV6-5	TRBJ2-3	-	TGTGCCAGCAGTTCCGGGAGTACCCCAGATACGCAGTATTTT	CASSSGSTPDTQYF
-	TRBV29-1	TRBJ1-1	once	TGCAGCGTTGAAGGGGTGAAAATCAGACACACTGAAGCTTTCTTT	CSVEGVKIRHTEAFF
-	TRBV7-2	TRBJ2-3	-	TGTGCCAGCAGCTTAGCGCCGTACACAGATACGCAGTATTTT	CASSLAPYTDTQYF
-	TRBV11-2	TRBJ2-2	few	TGTGCCAGCAGACCAGGGCGCAACACCGGGGAGCTGTTTTTT	CASRPGRNTGELFF
TRBD1	TRBV4-2	TRBJ2-7	few	TGTGCCAGCAGAGCGACGGGACAGGGGCACTACGAGCAGTACTTC	CASRATGQGHYEQYF
-	TRBV28	TRBJ2-1	few	TGTGCCAGCAGCGAACTAGGCGATGAGCAGTTCTTC	CASSELGDEQFF
-	TRBV7-8	TRBJ2-7	-	TGTGCCAGCAGCTTAGCAGGCCAGACAAACTACGAGCAGTACTTC	CASSLAGQTNYEQYF
TRBD2	TRBV5-1	TRBJ2-1	few	TGCGCCAGCAGCTCGACGGGACTAGCGGAAGCCTACAATGAGCAGTTCTTC	CASSSTGLAEAYNEQFF
TRBD1	TRBV5-4	TRBJ2-5	-	TGTGCCAGCACGGGGGACAGGGGAGGTCAAGAGACCCAGTACTTC	CASTGDRGGQETQYF
-	TRBV9	TRBJ2-2	-	TGTGCCAGCAGCGTAGAGGAACTGCATACCGGGGAGCTGTTTTTT	CASSVEELHTGELFF
-	TRBV30	TRBJ2-5	few	TGTGCCTGGAGCCTCTCAGACCAGACCCAGTACTTC	CAWSLSDQTQYF
TRBD1	TRBV11-2	TRBJ1-2	-	TGTGCCAGCAGATGGACAGGGATGAGTGGTGGCTACACCTTC	CASRWTGMSGGYTF